Detailed here is one TCR beta chain. In the original workflow: By means of reference gene primer amplification, nucleated cell counts were estimated. Profiled with immunoSEQ multiplex PCR; TCRdb holds only in-frame clones, not every one. That table furnishes V, J and clone size, whereas the DNA furnished D and trimming. The table includes around 19,000 clones, 91% detected once. The CDR3 totals 14 residues. V shed 8 bases and J 1 base; nucleotides not matched to a gene: 5. Germline values: CDR1 SGHTA, CDR2 FQGTGA. This record belongs to a study of blood T cell repertoires in COVID-19. Study-level background: Samples of COVID-19 (acute and convalescent) were obtained from the United States, Italy and Spain. T cells, B-cell-depleted T cells, or PBMCs provided the cDNA or gDNA that served as material.

The rearrangement joins TRBV7-3 to TRBJ2-3; 8 bases map to TRBD2. Sequencing input: peripheral blood. The sequence was collected from a man aged 65 to 79 with active COVID-19. CDR3 in DNA: TGTGCCAGCGCGCGGGGGGCGGGCACAGATACGCAGTATTTT. Translation: CASARGAGTDTQYF.